This TCR beta chain was recorded in a study of low-dose radiotherapy and immunotherapy resistance in tumors (dated by TCRdb to between 2021 and 2024). Turning to the overall study: In Cohort 1, each fraction delivered 0.5 Gy every 2 weeks, and the prescribed total PTV dose was 6.5 Gy. For Cohort 2, the dose was 1 Gy per fraction given every two weeks, adding up to 13 Gy in total across 26 weeks. Patients were given nivolumab as a 240 mg flat dose every two weeks and ipilimumab at 1 mg/kg every six weeks, with both drugs delivered intravenously. Every two weeks, patients got intravenous cyclophosphamide at 200 mg/m2, given one day ahead of each radiation and immunotherapy administration. Starting on cycle 1 day 1, patients took 300 mg of aspirin by mouth once a day for four cycles. No randomization into treatment groups was done for the people taking part in the trial. Eight patients were included in the translational analysis, namely three from the first dose cohort plus the first five from the second dose cohort.

Comment on this clonotype: Its recognized antigen is unknown. One base away there is no much larger clone; base qualities are not given.

Donors were enrolled in RACIN, a single-arm phase I dose-escalation trial in which nivolumab, ipilimumab, aspirin, low-dose cyclophosphamide and low-dose radiotherapy were combined. Patients with advanced, TIL-negative solid tumors were considered eligible. First-strand cDNA was synthesized using Superscript III and a set of TRAV- and TRBV-specific primers, so that both TCRalpha and TCRbeta chains were covered. An approximately 18-cycle PCR with Phusion amplified the TCRs, pairing a constant-region primer with the adapter that was attached to the V primers. Amplification of the isolated mRNA was done with the MessageAmp II aRNA Amplification Kit, which involved a roughly 17-hour in vitro transcription at 37 degrees C. The Dynabeads mRNA DIRECT Purification Kit was used to isolate mRNA for TCR sequencing. A second approximately 25-cycle Phusion PCR added indexed Illumina adapters, and products were purified with AMPure XP beads. The study's processing was this. Custom Perl scripts were used to pool TCR sequences that encoded the same protein, to remove out-of-frame sequences, and to calculate the abundance of each clonotype. Any TCR sequence backed by just one read was left out of the analysis. Among the metrics used to describe the repertoires were Shannon entropy, Gini index, clonality, richness, and the frequency of TCRs shared between repertoires. The raw public reads went through TCRdb reprocessing: fastp at Q25, MiXCR clone calling, in-frame beta chains kept. A single entry per CDR3 protein holds the most common genes and DNA from its merged rows. TCRdb, not the original authors, processed these V and J calls. Here the sample has roughly 17,000 distinct CDR3 sequences; around 70% occur a single time. The ten most abundant clones make up 5.5% to 6% of the sample.

The CDR3 starts with the cysteine, ends with the phenylalanine, and has 13 residues. Just CDR3 DNA is preserved here, 39 bases in frame from base 1. V is shortened by 10 bases, J by 6 bases, and the region joining them spans 16 bases. Taken from the germline V gene, the CDR1 and CDR2 loops are MDHEN and SYDVKM. The clonotype comes from a human donor with advanced metastatic prostate, ovarian, gallbladder or colorectal cancer (not recorded which). This table probably holds off-target reads from a library built for another chain. The sequence joins TRBV28 to TRBJ1-5; the D gene is perhaps TRBD1, from 6 matching bases. The base sequence is TGTGCCACCCTCGGGGGGCATCCTCAGCCCCAGCATTTT. Its protein product is CATLGGHPQPQHF.